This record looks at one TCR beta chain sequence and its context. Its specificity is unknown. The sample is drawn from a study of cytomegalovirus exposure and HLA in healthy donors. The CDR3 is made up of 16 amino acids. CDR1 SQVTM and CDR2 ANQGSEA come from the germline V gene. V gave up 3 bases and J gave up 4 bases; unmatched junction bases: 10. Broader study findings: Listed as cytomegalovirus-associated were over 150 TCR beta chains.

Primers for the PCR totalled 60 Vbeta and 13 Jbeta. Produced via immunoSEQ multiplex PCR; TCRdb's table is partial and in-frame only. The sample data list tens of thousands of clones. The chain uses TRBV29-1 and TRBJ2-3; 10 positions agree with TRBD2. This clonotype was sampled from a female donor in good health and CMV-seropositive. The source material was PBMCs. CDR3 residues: CSVEGVPSGSADTQYF. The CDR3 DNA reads TGCAGCGTTGAGGGAGTTCCTAGCGGGAGTGCAGATACGCAGTATTTT.